The following is a TCR beta chain sequence with its context. The antigen it recognizes is unknown. It has no much larger one-base neighbor in the sample; base qualities were not kept. V and J are truncated by 3 bases and 3 bases respectively, leaving an intervening sequence of 15 bases. Based on the germline V gene, the CDR1 and CDR2 sequences are MNHEY and SVGAGI. The cysteine opens and the phenylalanine closes a CDR3 of 15 amino acids. CDR3 DNA is the only sequence kept; it has 45 bases, read in frame from the first base. The library relied on the immunoSEQ multiplex PCR assay. For the multiplex PCR, a mixture combining 60 forward primers for TCR Vbeta segments and 13 reverse primers for TCR Jbeta segments was used. Amplification of the CDR3 region of rearranged TCR beta genes was performed with a multiplex PCR assay on genomic DNA. On the Illumina HiSeq System, the amplified TCR beta libraries were sequenced as 87-base-pair reads. Per the authors' processing: In a later analysis, 80 million or so unique TCR beta chains were counted across the roughly 610 repertoires, and roughly 10 million of these chains were shared by at least two donors. A nearest-neighbor algorithm error-corrected the raw reads and collapsed the reads into unique sequences, merging closely related sequences to remove PCR and sequencing errors. V, D and J gene segments were assigned by aligning CDR3 sequences to IMGT reference sequences. Each retained sequence needed at least a six-nucleotide match to both a V gene segment and a J gene segment. A rearrangement counted as productive if the CDR3 had no stop codons and remained in frame with V and J, and every other rearrangement counted as non-productive. Following IMGT convention, CDR3 was defined as the stretch from the second conserved V-encoded cysteine up to the conserved J-encoded phenylalanine. In an earlier analysis of roughly 610 of the donors, sequences lacking an unambiguous match to a single V gene segment were excluded. In an earlier analysis of around 600 of the donors, V segments were called functional above 56.7% productive rearrangements and were called segregating when the between-donor standard deviation exceeded 5%. To diagnose cytomegalovirus status from the catalog of TCR beta chain sequences, a statistical classification framework was built. In a later analysis, V and J genes were assigned by comparing TCR nucleotide sequences against IMGT/GENE-DB human TR gene sequences. In a later analysis, CDR3 sequences and most-parsimonious VDJ recombination scenarios were assigned using the TCRdist pipeline. In a later analysis, every TCR beta chain was defined by the combination of its CDR3 amino acid sequence and its V-gene family, and reads without a unique V-gene family were dropped. To address suspected cross-contamination and a sequencing artifact, a later analysis removed approximately 590 highly shared, low-generation-probability nucleotide sequences. For each public chain, a later analysis derived a clonal expansion index from normalized ranks of inferred template counts within each repertoire. Generation probabilities in a later analysis came from a VDJ recombination model fitted to out-of-frame rearrangements, and those results were checked against IGoR. In a later analysis, hypergeometric tests were used to score TCR-TCR, TCR-HLA and TCR-CMV co-occurrence, with a repertoire-size bias correction applied to TCR pairs. False discovery rates were estimated in a later analysis by permuting HLA or CMV assignments 20 times. In a later analysis, co-occurring TCRs were grouped using DBSCAN, and TCRdist sequence similarity was added for clustering within HLA-allele-positive subsets. Repertoires with fewer than 30,000 or more than 120,000 public chains, plus five repertoires with anomalous nucleotide sharing, were excluded from co-occurrence clustering. TCRdb holds this immuneACCESS table with in-frame rearrangements only. Some clones are missing; in checked studies, unresolved V genes explain under half, and the rest has no known cause. V and J calls and clone size are those listed in that table; D and trimming were worked out from the DNA. This sample holds about 64,000 clones; 78% were observed only once. The ten most abundant clones make up 7.8% of the sample.

The cohort was made up of roughly 670 healthy bone marrow donors. Cohort members were all nominally healthy when sampled, although unrecorded immune exposures were likely present. The donor tested CMV seropositive and was one of the 289 seropositive cohort members. Each donor provided a peripheral blood sample, and peripheral blood mononuclear cells were used for TCR beta sequencing. The Qiagen DNeasy Blood Extraction Kit was used to extract genomic DNA from the blood cell samples. This sample stems from a study of cytomegalovirus exposure and HLA in healthy donors (dated by TCRdb to the late 2010s). Regarding the complete study: In an earlier analysis of about 560 of the donors, 276 Gb of sequence data and 90 million to 130 million unique TCR beta sequences from about 179 million T cells were reported. About 280 gigabases of sequencing data and approximately 85 million unique TCR sequences were included in an early release covering 550 to 800 HLA-typed donors. Of the approximately 370 genotyped donors, 81% were placed in the genetic ancestry cluster associated with self-reported Caucasian donors. The study aimed to test whether signatures of past pathogen exposure could be identified by cataloging public T cell receptors. The study profiled the T cell repertoires of around 700 subjects by immunosequencing and related them to cytomegalovirus serostatus. In addition to the first cohort of 666 subjects, a separate validation cohort of some 120 different subjects was used. The study combined high-throughput TCR immunosequencing, statistical association of individual TCRs with disease status, and machine learning to predict cytomegalovirus infection status. A later analysis re-analyzed previously published TCR beta repertoires from several hundred donors and added high-resolution HLA genotyping to study TCR occurrence patterns. Rather than using new phenotypic data, the later analysis identified candidate immune exposures from TCR beta sequences and from how often those sequences occurred across donors. An earlier analysis of some 600 of the donors applied high-throughput TCR beta sequencing to assess whether each TCR beta V gene segment acted as functional or pseudogenic. Donor age, sex, ethnicity and CMV serostatus were compiled alongside the repertoire data. A later genetic analysis used genome-wide SNP genotypes for about 65% of the 666 donors, treating that subset as a discovery cohort. All discovery cohort repertoires had been generated on a single sequencing platform. HLA typing included class I and class II loci at four-digit resolution. The number of donors typed differed by locus, with 629-630 for A, B, C, DRB1 and DQB1, roughly 550 for DQA1, over 600 for DPA1, and about 450 for DPB1. Roughly 5 DR-DQ haplotypes were handled as single units for association and clustering, since linkage in the cohort was strong. Among about 370 genotyped donors of the cohort, an average of roughly 230,000 unique TCR beta nucleotide sequences was sequenced per donor, of which approximately 18% were non-productive. Study-wide conclusions, independent of this receptor: For the cohort, immune exposure information was limited to CMV serostatus. Only TCR beta chains were sequenced in this cohort, and the absence of alpha or paired-chain data limited detectable features. A few of the identified cytomegalovirus-associated TCR beta chains were confirmed in vitro to be specific for cytomegalovirus antigens. According to a later genetic analysis, donors in an Asian-associated ancestry cluster had fewer N-insertions in productive TCRs than the approximately 670-donor mean. A further reported finding was that TCR beta sequences accurately predicted the HLA-A and HLA-B alleles for most subjects in the first cohort. A later analysis reported that several top co-occurrence clusters appeared linked to parvovirus B19, influenza, CMV and Epstein-Barr virus. Because some donors lacked HLA typing at each locus, the association tests relied only on the typed subset. A cluster of highly shared sequence variants was judged likely to represent a technical artifact of the sequencing pipeline. The study listed 150 to 200 TCR beta chains as associated with cytomegalovirus. Most TCR sequences were seen in very few donors, while some public TCRs were found in many individuals. A later analysis associated 16,951 TCR beta sequences with specific HLA alleles at a false discovery rate of 0.05. The authors suggested that the approach could potentially be generalized to other disease states and immunological phenotypes. A later analysis found that most CMV-associated TCR beta chains appeared HLA-restricted, with HLA associations seemingly driven largely by CMV exposure. Correlated functional status among segregating V segments might reflect linkage disequilibrium, but an unknown experimental factor could not be ruled out. Cytomegalovirus status was reported to be diagnosed by the classifier with high specificity and sensitivity in both the original and validation cohorts. Because the 87-base-pair reads could not distinguish some IMGT-functional V segments, including TRBV6-2 and TRBV6-3, those segments were excluded. In a later analysis, HLA-associated TCR beta chains showed more clonal expansion and lower generation probabilities than non-associated chains that were equally common. When HLA alleles, especially DR and DQ, strongly co-occurred, TCR associations were difficult to assign to individual alleles. An earlier analysis of 587 of the donors showed that most TCR beta V segments appeared in productive rearrangements either about 90% or about 30% of the time, which broadly matched IMGT annotations. Roughly uniform sequencing depth across donors was assumed in presence/absence analyses, although this assumption may not hold. In a later analysis, TCR association rates were found to vary across HLA loci, with the most associated TCRs seen for DRB1 alleles and the fewest for HLA-C alleles. An association between a missense DCLRE1C variant and V-gene and J-gene trimming of TCR beta chains was found in a later genetic analysis and replicated in an independent cohort. The earlier analysis of some 560 of the donors excluded some 15 rarely observed V segments, including chromosome 9 orphons, because counts were too low.

The sample comprised PBMCs. This TCR came from a man aged 18 to 35 in good health and CMV-seropositive. This sequence uses TRBV6-5 and TRBJ2-7; the D segment cannot be called with confidence. The CDR3 reads as follows: CASSYRPVPGYEQYF. The bases read TGTGCCAGCAGTTATCGTCCGGTCCCTGGCTACGAGCAGTACTTC.